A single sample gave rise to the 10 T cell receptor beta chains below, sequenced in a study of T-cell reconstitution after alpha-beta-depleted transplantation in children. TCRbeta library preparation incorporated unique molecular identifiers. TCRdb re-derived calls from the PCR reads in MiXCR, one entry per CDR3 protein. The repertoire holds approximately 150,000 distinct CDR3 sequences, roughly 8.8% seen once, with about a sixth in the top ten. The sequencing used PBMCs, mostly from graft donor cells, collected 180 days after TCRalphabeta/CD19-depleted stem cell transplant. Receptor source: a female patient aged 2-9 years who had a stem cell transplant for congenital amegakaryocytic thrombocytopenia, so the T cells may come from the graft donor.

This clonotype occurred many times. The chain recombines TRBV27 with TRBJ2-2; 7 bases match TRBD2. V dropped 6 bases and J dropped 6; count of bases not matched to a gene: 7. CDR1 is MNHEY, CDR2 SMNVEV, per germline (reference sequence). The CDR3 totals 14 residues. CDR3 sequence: CASRFIAGPGELFF. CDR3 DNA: TGTGCCAGCAGATTCATAGCGGGCCCCGGGGAGCTGTTTTTT.

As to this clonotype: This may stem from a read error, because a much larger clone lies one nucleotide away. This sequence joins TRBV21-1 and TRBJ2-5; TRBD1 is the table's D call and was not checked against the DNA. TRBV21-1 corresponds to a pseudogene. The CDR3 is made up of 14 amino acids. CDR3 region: CSSRRDRDQETQYF. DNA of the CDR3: TGTTCCAGCCGCAGGGACAGGGACCAAGAGACCCAGTACTTC.

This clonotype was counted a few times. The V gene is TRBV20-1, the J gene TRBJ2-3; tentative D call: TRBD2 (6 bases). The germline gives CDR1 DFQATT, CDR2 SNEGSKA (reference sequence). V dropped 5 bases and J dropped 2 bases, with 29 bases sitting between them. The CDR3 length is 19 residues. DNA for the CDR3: TGCAGTGCTCGCCATACACCGGGACTTAGGTCTTCCGTCACAGATACGCAGTATTTT. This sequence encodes CSARHTPGLRSSVTDTQYF.

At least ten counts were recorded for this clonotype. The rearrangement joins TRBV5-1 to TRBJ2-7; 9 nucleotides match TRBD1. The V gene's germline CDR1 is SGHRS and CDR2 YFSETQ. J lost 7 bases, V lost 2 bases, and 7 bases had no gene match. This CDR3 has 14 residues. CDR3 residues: CASSLWDRVREQYF. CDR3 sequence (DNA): TGCGCCAGCAGCTTATGGGACAGGGTGCGGGAGCAGTACTTC.

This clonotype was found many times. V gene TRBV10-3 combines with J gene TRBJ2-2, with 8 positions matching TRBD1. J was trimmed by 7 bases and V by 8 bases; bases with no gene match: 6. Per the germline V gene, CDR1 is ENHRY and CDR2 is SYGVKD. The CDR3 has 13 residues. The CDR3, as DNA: TGTGCCATCGGACAGGGAGGAGACGGGGAGCTGTTTTTT. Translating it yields CAIGQGGDGELFF.

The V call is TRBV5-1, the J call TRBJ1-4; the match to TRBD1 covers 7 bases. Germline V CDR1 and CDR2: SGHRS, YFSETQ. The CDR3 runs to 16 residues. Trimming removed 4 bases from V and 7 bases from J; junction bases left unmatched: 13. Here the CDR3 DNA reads TGCGCCAGCAGCCCAGGACTAAGGGGGCGAGGTGAAAAACTGTTTTTT. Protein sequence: CASSPGLRGRGEKLFF.

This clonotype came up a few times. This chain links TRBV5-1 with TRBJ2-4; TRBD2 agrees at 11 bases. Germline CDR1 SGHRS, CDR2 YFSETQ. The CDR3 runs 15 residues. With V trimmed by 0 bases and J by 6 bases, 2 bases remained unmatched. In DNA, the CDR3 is TGCGCCAGCAGCTTGGGAACTAGCGGGGGAAACATTCAGTACTTC. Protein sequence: CASSLGTSGGNIQYF.

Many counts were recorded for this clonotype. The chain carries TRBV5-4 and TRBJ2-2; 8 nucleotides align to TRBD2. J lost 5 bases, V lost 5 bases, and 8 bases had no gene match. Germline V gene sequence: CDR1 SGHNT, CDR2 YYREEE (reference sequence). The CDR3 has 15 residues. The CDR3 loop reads CASRPAGAGTGELFF. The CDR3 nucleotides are TGTGCCAGCAGACCAGCGGGAGCGGGGACCGGGGAGCTGTTTTTT.

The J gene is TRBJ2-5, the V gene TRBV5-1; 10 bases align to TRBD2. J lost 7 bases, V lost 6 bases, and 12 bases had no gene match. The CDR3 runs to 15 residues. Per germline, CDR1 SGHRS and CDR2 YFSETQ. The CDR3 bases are TGCGCCAGCAAGGAGGAAGCGGGAGGGAGGGGGACCCAGTACTTC. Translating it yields CASKEEAGGRGTQYF.

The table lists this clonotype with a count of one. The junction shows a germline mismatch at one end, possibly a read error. In DNA, the CDR3 is TGCTGTGCTAGATCCCCCACTCGGGTACACTCCTACAATGAGCAGTTCTTC. It is translated as CCARSPTRVHSYNEQFF. V gene TRBV20-1 combines with J gene TRBJ2-1; D gene unclear. This CDR3 comprises 17 residues. CDR1 and CDR2 from the germline V gene are DFQATT and SNEGSKA (reference sequence).